This TCR beta chain derives from a study of beta chain features in type 1 diabetes. Overall study findings and caveats: In all four CD4+ subsets, TCRB CDR3 length was significantly, moderately reduced in type 1 diabetes.

cDNA synthesis used the whole RNA isolate, giving expressed TCRB sequences. Clones were sequenced by immunoSEQ multiplex PCR, and TCRdb holds only the in-frame ones, with some missing. The table shows around 600,000 clones, with over 10% occurring only once. This CDR3 has 17 amino acids. The V end lost 1 base, the J end lost 0 bases, and 13 bases lay between the germline ends. Germline V lookup: CDR1 MGHRA, CDR2 YSYEKL. Notes on this clone: What it binds is not known.

The chain couples TRBV4-1 to TRBJ2-4; no definite D call. The sequence came from a man aged 25 to 45 with type 1 diabetes. The sample was naive CD4+ T cells from blood. CDR3 in DNA: TGCGCCAGCAGCCAAGGGAATTCCAATCTAGCCAAAAACATTCAGTACTTC. Translating gives CASSQGNSNLAKNIQYF.